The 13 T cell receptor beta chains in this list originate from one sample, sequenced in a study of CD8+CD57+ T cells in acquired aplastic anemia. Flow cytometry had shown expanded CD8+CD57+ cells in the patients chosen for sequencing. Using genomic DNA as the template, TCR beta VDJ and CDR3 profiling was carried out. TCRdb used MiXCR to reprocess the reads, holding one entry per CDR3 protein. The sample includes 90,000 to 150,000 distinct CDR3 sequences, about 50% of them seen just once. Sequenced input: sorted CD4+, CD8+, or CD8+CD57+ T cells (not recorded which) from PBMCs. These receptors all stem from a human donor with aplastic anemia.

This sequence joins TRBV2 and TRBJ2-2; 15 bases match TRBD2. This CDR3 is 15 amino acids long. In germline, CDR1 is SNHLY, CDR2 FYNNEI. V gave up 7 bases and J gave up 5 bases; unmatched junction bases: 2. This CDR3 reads CASTGLAGGTGELFF. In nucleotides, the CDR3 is TGTGCCAGCACTGGACTAGCGGGAGGGACCGGGGAGCTGTTTTTT.

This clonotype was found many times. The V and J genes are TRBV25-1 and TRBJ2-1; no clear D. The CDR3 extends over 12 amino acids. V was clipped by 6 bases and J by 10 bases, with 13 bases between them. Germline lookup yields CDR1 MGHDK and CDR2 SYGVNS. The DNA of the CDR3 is TGTGCCAGCAGGACCTCAATTGGGGAGCAGTTCTTC. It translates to CASRTSIGEQFF.

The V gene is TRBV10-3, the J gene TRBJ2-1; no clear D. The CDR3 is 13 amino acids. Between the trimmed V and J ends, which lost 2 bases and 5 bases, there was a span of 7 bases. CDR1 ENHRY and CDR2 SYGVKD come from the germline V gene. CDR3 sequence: CAISEPENNEQFF. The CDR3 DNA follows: TGTGCCATCAGTGAGCCCGAGAACAATGAGCAGTTCTTC.

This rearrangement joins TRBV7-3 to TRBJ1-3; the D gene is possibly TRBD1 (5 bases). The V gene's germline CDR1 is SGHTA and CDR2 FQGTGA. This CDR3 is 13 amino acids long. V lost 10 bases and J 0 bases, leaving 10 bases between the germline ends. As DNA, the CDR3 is TGTGCCATCAGGGCACCCTCTGGAAACACCATATATTTT. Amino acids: CAIRAPSGNTIYF.

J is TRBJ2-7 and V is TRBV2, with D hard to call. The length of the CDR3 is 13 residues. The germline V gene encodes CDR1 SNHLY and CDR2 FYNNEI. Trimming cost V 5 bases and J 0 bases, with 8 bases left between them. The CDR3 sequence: CASSWTSSYEQYF. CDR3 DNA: TGTGCCAGCAGTTGGACCAGCTCCTACGAGCAGTACTTC. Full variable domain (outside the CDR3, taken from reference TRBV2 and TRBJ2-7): EPEVTQTPSHQVTQMGQEVILRCVPISNHLYFYWYRQILGQKVEFLVSFYNNEISEKSEIFDDQFSVERPDGSNFTLKIRSTKLEDSAMYFCASSWTSSYEQYFGPGTRLTVT.

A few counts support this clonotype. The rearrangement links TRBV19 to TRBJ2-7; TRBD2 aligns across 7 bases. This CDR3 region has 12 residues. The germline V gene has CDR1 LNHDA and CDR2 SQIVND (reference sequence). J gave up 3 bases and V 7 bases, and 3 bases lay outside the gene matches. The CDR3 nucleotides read TGTGCCAGTAAGGGCGGGGGCTACGAGCAGTACTTC. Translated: CASKGGGYEQYF.

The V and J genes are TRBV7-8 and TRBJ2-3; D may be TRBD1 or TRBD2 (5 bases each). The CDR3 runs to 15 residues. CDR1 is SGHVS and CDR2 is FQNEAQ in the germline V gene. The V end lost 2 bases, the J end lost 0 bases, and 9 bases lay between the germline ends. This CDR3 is CASSLKRDSTDTQYF. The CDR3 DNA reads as TGTGCCAGCAGCTTAAAACGGGACAGCACAGATACGCAGTATTTT.

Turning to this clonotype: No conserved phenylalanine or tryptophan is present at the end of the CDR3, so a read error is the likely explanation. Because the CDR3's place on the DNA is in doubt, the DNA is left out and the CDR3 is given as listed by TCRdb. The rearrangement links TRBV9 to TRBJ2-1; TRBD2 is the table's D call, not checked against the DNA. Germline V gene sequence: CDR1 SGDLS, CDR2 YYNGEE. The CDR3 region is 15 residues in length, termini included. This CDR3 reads CASSAPVGTSGGQSY.

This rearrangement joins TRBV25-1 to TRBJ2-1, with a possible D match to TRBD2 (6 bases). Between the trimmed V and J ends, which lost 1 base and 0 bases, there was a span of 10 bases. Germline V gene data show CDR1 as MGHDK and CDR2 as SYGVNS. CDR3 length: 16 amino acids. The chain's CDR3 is CASSESDGSSYNEQFF. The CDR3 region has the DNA TGTGCCAGCAGTGAATCGGACGGGAGCTCCTACAATGAGCAGTTCTTC.

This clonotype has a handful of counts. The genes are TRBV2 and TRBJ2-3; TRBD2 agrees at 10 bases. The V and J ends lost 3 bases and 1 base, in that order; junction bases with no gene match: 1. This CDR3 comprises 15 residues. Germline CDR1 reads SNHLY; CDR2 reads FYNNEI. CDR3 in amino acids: CASSDTSGGTDTQYF. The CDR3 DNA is TGTGCCAGCAGTGATACTAGCGGGGGCACAGATACGCAGTATTTT.

CDR3 amino acids: CATSDTGTGIHEQYF. The CDR3 DNA is TGTGCCACCAGTGACACCGGGACAGGGATCCACGAGCAGTACTTC. The gene calls are TRBV24-1 and TRBJ2-7; 9 bases agree with TRBD1. The V gene end was trimmed by 4 bases and the J gene end by 5 bases; junction bases not matched to a gene: 8. Germline loops: CDR1 KGHDR, CDR2 SFDVKD. The CDR3 is 15 residues long.

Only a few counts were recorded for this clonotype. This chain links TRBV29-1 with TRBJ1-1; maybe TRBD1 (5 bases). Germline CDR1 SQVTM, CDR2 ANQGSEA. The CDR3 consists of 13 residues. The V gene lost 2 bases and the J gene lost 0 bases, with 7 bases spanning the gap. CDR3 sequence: CSVERQMNTEAFF. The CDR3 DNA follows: TGCAGCGTTGAAAGACAGATGAACACTGAAGCTTTCTTT.

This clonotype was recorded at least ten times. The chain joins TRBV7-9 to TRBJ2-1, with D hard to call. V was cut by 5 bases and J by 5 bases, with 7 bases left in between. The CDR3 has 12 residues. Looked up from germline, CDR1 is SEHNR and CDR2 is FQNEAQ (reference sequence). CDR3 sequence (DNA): TGTGCCAGCAGCCACACGGACAATGAGCAGTTCTTC. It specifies CASSHTDNEQFF.